This TCR beta chain was observed in a study of response to subunit inactivated influenza vaccine. Each CDR3 protein gets one entry after TCRdb re-called the RT-PCR reads with MiXCR. The repertoire holds about half a million distinct CDR3 sequences, with about 25% as singletons. Study observations and caveats: Researchers suggested that each seasonal influenza vaccination recruits few new T cells.

As to this clonotype: Its cognate antigen is unknown.

The V gene's germline CDR1 is SGHTA and CDR2 FQGTGA. Trimming cost V 4 bases and J 9 bases, with 13 bases left between them. The CDR3 has 13 amino acids. The TCR was taken from a man in his fifties who received an inactivated influenza vaccine. Sequenced material: CD4+ T cells sorted from PBMCs, taken 4 to 6 days after vaccination. The chain employs TRBV7-3 and TRBJ2-1, with D tentatively TRBD1 (5 bases). As DNA, the CDR3 is TGTGCCAGCAGCTCGACGCGGCAGGGTGAGCAGTTCTTC. Its translation is CASSSTRQGEQFF. Using reference TRBV7-3 and TRBJ2-1 for the parts outside the CDR3, the full variable domain is GAGVSQTPSNKVTEKGKYVELRCDPISGHTALYWYRQSLGQGPEFLIYFQGTGAADDSGLPNDRFFAVRPEGSVSTLKIQRTERGDSAVYLCASSSTRQGEQFFGPGTRLTVL.